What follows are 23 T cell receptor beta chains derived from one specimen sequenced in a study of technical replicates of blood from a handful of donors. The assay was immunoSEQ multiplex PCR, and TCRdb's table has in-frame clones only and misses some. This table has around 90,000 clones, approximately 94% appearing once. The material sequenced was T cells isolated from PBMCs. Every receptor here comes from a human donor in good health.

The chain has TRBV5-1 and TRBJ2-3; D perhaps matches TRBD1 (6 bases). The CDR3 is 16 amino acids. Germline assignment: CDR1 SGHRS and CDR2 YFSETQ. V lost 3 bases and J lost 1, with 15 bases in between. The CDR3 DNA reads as TGCGCCAGCAGCTGGGGGCCAGGGGTGGGCACAGATACGCAGTATTTT. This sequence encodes CASSWGPGVGTDTQYF.

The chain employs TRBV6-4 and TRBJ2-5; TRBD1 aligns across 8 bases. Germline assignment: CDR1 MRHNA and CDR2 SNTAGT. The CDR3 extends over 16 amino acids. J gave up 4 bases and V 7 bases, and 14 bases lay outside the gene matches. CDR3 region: CASTPAGTGSGETQYF. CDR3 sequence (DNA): TGTGCCAGCACTCCCGCGGGGACAGGCTCTGGAGAGACCCAGTACTTC.

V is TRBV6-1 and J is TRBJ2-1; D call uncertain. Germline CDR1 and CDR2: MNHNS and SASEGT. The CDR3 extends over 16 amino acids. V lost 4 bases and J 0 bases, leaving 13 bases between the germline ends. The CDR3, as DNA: TGTGCCAGCAGTGCAACCCGTATCGGCTCCTACAATGAGCAGTTCTTC. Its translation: CASSATRIGSYNEQFF.

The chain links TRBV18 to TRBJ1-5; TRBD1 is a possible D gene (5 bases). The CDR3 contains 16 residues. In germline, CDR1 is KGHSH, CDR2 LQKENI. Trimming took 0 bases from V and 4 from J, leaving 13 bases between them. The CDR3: CASSPPGALGNQPQHF. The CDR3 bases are TGTGCCAGCTCACCACCTGGGGCCCTGGGAAATCAGCCCCAGCATTTT.

CDR3 region: CASSDPGETDTQYF. DNA of the CDR3: TGCGCCAGCAGTGACCCGGGAGAGACAGATACGCAGTATTTT. J is TRBJ2-3 and V is TRBV10-1; possible D gene TRBD2, 6 bases. V lost 3 bases and J 3 bases, leaving 10 bases between the germline ends. The CDR3 consists of 14 residues. Germline CDR1 is WNHNN and CDR2 is SYGVQD (reference sequence).

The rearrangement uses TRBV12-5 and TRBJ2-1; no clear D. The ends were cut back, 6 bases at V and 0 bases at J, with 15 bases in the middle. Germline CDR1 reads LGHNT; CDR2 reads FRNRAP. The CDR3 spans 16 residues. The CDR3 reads CASGDDTVSSYNEQFF. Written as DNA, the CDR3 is TGTGCTAGTGGAGACGACACAGTGAGCTCCTACAATGAGCAGTTCTTC.

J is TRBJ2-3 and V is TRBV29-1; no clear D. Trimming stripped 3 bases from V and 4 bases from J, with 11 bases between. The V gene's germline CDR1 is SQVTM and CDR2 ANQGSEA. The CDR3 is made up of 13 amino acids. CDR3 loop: CSVDMVLADTQYF. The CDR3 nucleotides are TGCAGCGTTGATATGGTTCTAGCAGATACGCAGTATTTT.

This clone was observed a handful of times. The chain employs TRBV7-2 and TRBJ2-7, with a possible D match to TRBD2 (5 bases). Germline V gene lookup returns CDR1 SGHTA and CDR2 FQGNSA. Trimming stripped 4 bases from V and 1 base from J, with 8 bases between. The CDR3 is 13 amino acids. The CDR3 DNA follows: TGTGCCAGCAGCTGGGGAGCTTCCTACGAGCAGTACTTC. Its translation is CASSWGASYEQYF.

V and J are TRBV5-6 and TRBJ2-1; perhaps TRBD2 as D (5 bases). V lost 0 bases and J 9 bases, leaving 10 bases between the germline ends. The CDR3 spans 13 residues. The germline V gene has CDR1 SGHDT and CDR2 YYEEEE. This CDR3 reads CASSLEPGSEQFF. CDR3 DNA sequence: TGTGCCAGCAGCTTGGAGCCGGGATCTGAGCAGTTCTTC.

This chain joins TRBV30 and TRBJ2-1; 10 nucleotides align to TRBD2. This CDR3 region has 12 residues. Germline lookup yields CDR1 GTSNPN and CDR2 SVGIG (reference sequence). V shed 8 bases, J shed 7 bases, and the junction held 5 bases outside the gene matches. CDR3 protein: CAKSGGENEQFF. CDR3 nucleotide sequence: TGTGCCAAAAGCGGGGGGGAAAATGAGCAGTTCTTC. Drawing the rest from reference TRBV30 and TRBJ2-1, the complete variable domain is SQTIHQWPATLVQPVGSPLSLECTVEGTSNPNLYWYRQAAGRGLQLLFYSVGIGQISSEVPQNLSASRPQDRQFILSSKKLLLSDSGFYLCAKSGGENEQFFGPGTRLTVL.

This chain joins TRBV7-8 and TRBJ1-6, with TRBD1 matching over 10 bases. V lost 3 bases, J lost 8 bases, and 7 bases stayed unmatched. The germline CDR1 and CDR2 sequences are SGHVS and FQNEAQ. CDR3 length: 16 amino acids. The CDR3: CASSFWDRGSDSPLHF. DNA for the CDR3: TGTGCCAGCAGCTTTTGGGACAGGGGTTCCGATTCACCCCTCCACTTT.

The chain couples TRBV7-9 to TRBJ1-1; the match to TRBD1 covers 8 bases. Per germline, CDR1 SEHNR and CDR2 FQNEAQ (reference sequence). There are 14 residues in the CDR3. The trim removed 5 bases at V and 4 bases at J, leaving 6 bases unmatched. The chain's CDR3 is CASSAQGGVTEAFF. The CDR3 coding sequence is TGTGCCAGCAGCGCACAGGGGGGAGTCACTGAAGCTTTCTTT. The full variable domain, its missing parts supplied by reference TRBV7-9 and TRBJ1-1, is DTGVSQNPRHKITKRGQNVTFRCDPISEHNRLYWYRQTLGQGPEFLTYFQNEAQLEKSRLLSDRFSAERPKGSFSTLEIQRTEQGDSAMYLCASSAQGGVTEAFFGQGTRLTVV.

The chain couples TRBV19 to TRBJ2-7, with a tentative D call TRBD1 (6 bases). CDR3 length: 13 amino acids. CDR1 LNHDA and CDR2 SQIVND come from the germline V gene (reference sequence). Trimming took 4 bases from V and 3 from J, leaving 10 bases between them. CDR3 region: CASSRTAFYEQYF. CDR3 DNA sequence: TGTGCCAGTAGTAGGACAGCCTTCTACGAGCAGTACTTC.

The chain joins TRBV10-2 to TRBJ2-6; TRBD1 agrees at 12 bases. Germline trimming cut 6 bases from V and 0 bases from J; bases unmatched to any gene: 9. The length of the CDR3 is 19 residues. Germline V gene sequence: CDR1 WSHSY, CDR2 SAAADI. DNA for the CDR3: TGCGCCAGCAGACCCGGGACAGGGGGCGAAAACTCTGGGGCCAACGTCCTGACTTTC. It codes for CASRPGTGGENSGANVLTF.

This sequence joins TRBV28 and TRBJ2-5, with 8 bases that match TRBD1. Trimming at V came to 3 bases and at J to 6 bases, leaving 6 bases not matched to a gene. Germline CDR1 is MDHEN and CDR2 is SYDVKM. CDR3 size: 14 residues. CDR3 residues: CASSLPDRAKTQYF. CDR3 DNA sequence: TGTGCCAGCAGTTTGCCGGACAGGGCGAAGACCCAGTACTTC.

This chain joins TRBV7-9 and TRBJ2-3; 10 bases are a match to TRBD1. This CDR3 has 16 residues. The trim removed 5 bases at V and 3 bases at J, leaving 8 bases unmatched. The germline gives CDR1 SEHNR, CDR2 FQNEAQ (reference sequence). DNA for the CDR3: TGTGCCAGCAGCCCCGGCGAGGGACAGGGGACAGATACGCAGTATTTT. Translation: CASSPGEGQGTDTQYF.

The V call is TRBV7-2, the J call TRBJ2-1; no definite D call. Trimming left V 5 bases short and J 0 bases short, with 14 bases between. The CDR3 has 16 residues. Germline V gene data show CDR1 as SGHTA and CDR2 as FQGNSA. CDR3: CASSAYSRSSYNEQFF. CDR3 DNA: TGTGCCAGCAGCGCCTACAGCAGAAGCTCCTACAATGAGCAGTTCTTC.

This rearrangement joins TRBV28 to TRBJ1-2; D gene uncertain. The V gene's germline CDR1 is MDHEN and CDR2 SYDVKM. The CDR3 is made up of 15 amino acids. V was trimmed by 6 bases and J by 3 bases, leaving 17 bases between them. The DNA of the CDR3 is TGTGCCAGCAGCCGAACACAGCCATTACACTATGGCTACACCTTC. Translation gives CASSRTQPLHYGYTF.

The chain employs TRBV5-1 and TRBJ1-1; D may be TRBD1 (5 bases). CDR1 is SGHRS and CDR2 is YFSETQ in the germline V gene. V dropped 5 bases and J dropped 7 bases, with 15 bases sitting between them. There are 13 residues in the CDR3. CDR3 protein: CASRDTGRDEAFF. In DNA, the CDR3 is TGCGCCAGCAGGGACACCGGGAGAGATGAAGCTTTCTTT.

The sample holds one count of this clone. The DNA of the CDR3 is TGCGCCAGCAGCCAAGCATTTGAGGATTCCTACGAGCAGTACTTC. It yields the protein CASSQAFEDSYEQYF. The chain is built from TRBV4-1 and TRBJ2-7; D is undetermined. The germline V gene encodes CDR1 MGHRA and CDR2 YSYEKL. The CDR3 has 15 amino acids. V dropped 1 base and J dropped 1 base, with 11 bases sitting between them.

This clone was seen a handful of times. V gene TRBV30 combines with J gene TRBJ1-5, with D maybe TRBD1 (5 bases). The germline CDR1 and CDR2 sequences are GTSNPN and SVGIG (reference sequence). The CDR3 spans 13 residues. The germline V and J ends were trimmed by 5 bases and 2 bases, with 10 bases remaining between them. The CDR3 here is CAWSLQGNQPQHF. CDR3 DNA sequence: TGTGCCTGGTCTCTACAGGGCAATCAGCCCCAGCATTTT.

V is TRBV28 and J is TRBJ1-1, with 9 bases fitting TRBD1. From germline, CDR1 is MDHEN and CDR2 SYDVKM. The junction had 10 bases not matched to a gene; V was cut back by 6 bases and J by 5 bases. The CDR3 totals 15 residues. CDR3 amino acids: CASSYHTGGITEAFF. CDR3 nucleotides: TGTGCCAGCAGCTACCACACAGGGGGCATAACTGAAGCTTTCTTT.

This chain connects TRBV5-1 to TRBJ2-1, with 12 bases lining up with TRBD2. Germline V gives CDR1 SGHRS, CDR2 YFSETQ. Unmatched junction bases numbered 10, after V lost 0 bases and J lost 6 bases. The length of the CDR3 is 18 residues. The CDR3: CASSLVGLAGGPGNEQFF. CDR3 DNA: TGCGCCAGCAGCTTGGTGGGGCTAGCGGGAGGGCCGGGCAATGAGCAGTTCTTC.